This TCR beta chain was identified in a study of T cell changes during pregnancy in multiple sclerosis. Trimming cost V 1 base and J 7 bases; bases outside gene matches: 0. Germline loops: CDR1 SGHDN, CDR2 FVKESK. This CDR3 is built from 14 residues. This clone appeared a single time. The assay was immunoSEQ multiplex PCR, and TCRdb's table has in-frame clones only and misses some. The table has 41,000 or so clones, roughly nine tenths seen once. The genes are TRBV14 and TRBJ2-1; 11 positions match TRBD2. The origin of this receptor is a female donor with multiple sclerosis, enrolled in a pregnancy study. Sequenced here: CD4+ T cells from peripheral blood mononuclear cells, sampled in the first trimester of pregnancy. The CDR3 coding sequence is TGTGCCAGCAGCCAAGGGACTAGCGGGAATGAGCAGTTCTTC. This encodes CASSQGTSGNEQFF.